The 15 T cell receptor beta chains given below trace back to one sample, sequenced in a study of cytomegalovirus exposure and HLA in healthy donors. The PCR ran on 60 Vbeta and 13 Jbeta primers. The table came from immunoSEQ multiplex PCR; TCRdb's copy has only in-frame clones and leaves some out. This sample has around 180,000 clones; around 79% occur once, and the top ten carry 1.6%. Material: PBMCs. These receptors originate from a woman in her 50s in good health and CMV-seronegative.

The chain combines TRBV5-6 with TRBJ2-7; 12 positions match TRBD1. This CDR3 comprises 17 residues. J was trimmed by 4 bases and V by 3 bases; bases with no gene match: 11. Germline V lookup: CDR1 SGHDT, CDR2 YYEEEE. The CDR3 DNA is TGTGCCAGCAGCTCCTTGGGGACAGGGGGCCCTTTTTACGAGCAGTACTTC. Its translation is CASSSLGTGGPFYEQYF.

This clone was seen a handful of times. The chain is built from TRBV6-5 and TRBJ1-3; D is uncertain. The V end lost 3 bases, the J end lost 0 bases, and 12 bases lay between the germline ends. The CDR3 contains 16 residues. Per the germline V gene, CDR1 is MNHEY and CDR2 is SVGAGI. The CDR3 DNA follows: TGTGCCAGCAGTTATCAACAGCCTGACTCTGGAAACACCATATATTTT. As protein: CASSYQQPDSGNTIYF.

This clone has a single count. The J gene is TRBJ1-2, the V gene TRBV7-2, with D unclear. The germline gives CDR1 SGHTA, CDR2 FQGNSA. V lost 5 bases to trimming and J lost 8 bases, with 18 bases between them. The length of the CDR3 is 14 residues. For the CDR3, the DNA is TGTGCCAGCAGCCCGACCCCCGGGTCGGGAGGCTACACCTTC. Translated: CASSPTPGSGGYTF.

This chain joins TRBV7-9 and TRBJ2-4; 8 nucleotides align to TRBD1. This CDR3 contains 16 residues. Germline loops: CDR1 SEHNR, CDR2 FQNEAQ (reference sequence). The junction had 9 bases not matched to a gene; V was cut back by 1 base and J by 7 bases. The chain's CDR3 is CASSLGTGSESNIQYF. The CDR3 DNA follows: TGTGCCAGCAGCTTAGGGACAGGGTCTGAGTCGAACATTCAGTACTTC.

The V and J genes are TRBV14 and TRBJ1-4, with TRBD1 identical over 9 bases. This CDR3 region has 15 residues. Germline CDR1 reads SGHDN; CDR2 reads FVKESK. J was trimmed by 6 bases and V by 0 bases; bases with no gene match: 2. CDR3 in DNA: TGTGCCAGCAGCCAAGAGGGACAGGGTTATGAAAAACTGTTTTTT. This sequence encodes CASSQEGQGYEKLFF.

V usage is TRBV7-8 and J usage is TRBJ2-3, with 7 bases lining up with TRBD2. This CDR3 region has 16 residues. From germline, CDR1 is SGHVS and CDR2 FQNEAQ. V shed 1 base and J 0 bases; nucleotides not matched to a gene: 4. CDR3 loop: CASSLGRLASTDTQYF. In DNA form, the CDR3 reads TGTGCCAGCAGCTTAGGGCGACTAGCTAGCACAGATACGCAGTATTTT. Full variable domain (remainder filled in from reference TRBV7-8 and TRBJ2-3): GAGVSQSPRYKVAKRGQDVALRCDPISGHVSLFWYQQALGQGPEFLTYFQNEAQLDKSGLPSDRFFAERPEGSVSTLKIQRTQQEDSAVYLCASSLGRLASTDTQYFGPGTRLTVL.

The V call is TRBV25-1, the J call TRBJ1-2; 7 nucleotides agree with TRBD1. Losses at the gene ends were 2 bases for V and 4 bases for J; bases not matched to a gene: 10. The CDR3 covers 16 residues. Germline CDR1 and CDR2: MGHDK and SYGVNS. The CDR3: CASSEGTAREGYGYTF. The CDR3, as DNA: TGTGCCAGCAGTGAAGGGACAGCCCGAGAAGGCTATGGCTACACCTTC.

The V and J genes are TRBV10-3 and TRBJ2-3; no firm D call. Germline values: CDR1 ENHRY, CDR2 SYGVKD. Trimming shortened V by 3 bases and J by 0 bases, and 7 bases separated the two germline ends. CDR3 length: 14 amino acids. CDR3 in DNA: TGTGCCATCAGTGATCTCGCGAGCACAGATACGCAGTATTTT. Translating it yields CAISDLASTDTQYF.

The chain recombines TRBV7-9 with TRBJ1-5; D possibly corresponds to TRBD1 (5 bases). The CDR3 runs 13 residues. V dropped 3 bases and J dropped 5 bases, with 8 bases sitting between them. Germline V gene sequence: CDR1 SEHNR, CDR2 FQNEAQ (reference sequence). The CDR3 loop is CASSLQGDQPQHF. The CDR3 nucleotides read TGTGCCAGCAGCTTGCAGGGCGATCAGCCCCAGCATTTT.

The rearrangement links TRBV7-3 to TRBJ2-1; D might be TRBD2 (7 bases). Germline V CDR1 and CDR2: SGHTA, FQGTGA. This CDR3 region has 15 residues. Trimming removed 3 bases from V and 1 base from J, with 10 bases in between. CDR3 DNA: TGTGCCAGCAGCTTGGGGGGGGCGTCCTACAATGAGCAGTTCTTC. This encodes CASSLGGASYNEQFF.

Only a few counts were recorded for this clone. This chain connects TRBV2 to TRBJ1-1; 7 bases agree with TRBD1. Germline CDR1 reads SNHLY; CDR2 reads FYNNEI. After removal of 8 bases from V and 5 bases from J, the junction contained 17 bases not matched to a gene. This CDR3 comprises 16 residues. The CDR3 DNA is TGTGCCAGCTACCGACCTACAGGGGCTTCAGGAACTGAAGCTTTCTTT. Translation: CASYRPTGASGTEAFF.

The chain recombines TRBV5-4 with TRBJ1-2; 7 bases fit TRBD1. Germline V CDR1 and CDR2: SGHNT, YYREEE (reference sequence). V lost 4 bases to trimming and J lost 5 bases; unmatched junction nucleotides: 17. This CDR3 is built from 17 residues. The CDR3 region has the DNA TGTGCCAGCAGCCTCGGAGGGGGCGCGAAGGAACTGTATGGCTACACCTTC. Translation: CASSLGGGAKELYGYTF.

This chain joins TRBV5-4 and TRBJ2-1, with 8 bases matching TRBD2. Trimming removed 4 bases from V and 4 bases from J; junction bases left unmatched: 13. The CDR3 sequence is 17 residues long. Germline V lookup: CDR1 SGHNT, CDR2 YYREEE (reference sequence). The CDR3 loop is CASSGGGRQNNYNEQFF. CDR3 DNA: TGTGCCAGCAGCGGCGGGGGGCGTCAAAATAATTACAATGAGCAGTTCTTC.

The V and J genes are TRBV7-9 and TRBJ1-4, with D possibly matching TRBD1 (5 bases). Germline lookup yields CDR1 SEHNR and CDR2 FQNEAQ (reference sequence). Trimming shortened V by 3 bases and J by 0 bases, and 17 bases separated the two germline ends. This CDR3 has 18 residues. In nucleotides, the CDR3 is TGTGCCAGCAGCTTTTCTCGGGCAGGGAAGGCAACTAATGAAAAACTGTTTTTT. As protein: CASSFSRAGKATNEKLFF.

The V call is TRBV11-1, the J call TRBJ2-1; 10 bases align to TRBD1. The CDR3 sequence is 15 residues long. The ends lost 5 bases at V and 0 bases at J; junction bases unmatched: 1. The V gene's germline CDR1 is SGHAT and CDR2 FQDESV (reference sequence). DNA of the CDR3: TGTGCCAGCAGCCGGGACAGGGGCTCCTACAATGAGCAGTTCTTC. Protein: CASSRDRGSYNEQFF.